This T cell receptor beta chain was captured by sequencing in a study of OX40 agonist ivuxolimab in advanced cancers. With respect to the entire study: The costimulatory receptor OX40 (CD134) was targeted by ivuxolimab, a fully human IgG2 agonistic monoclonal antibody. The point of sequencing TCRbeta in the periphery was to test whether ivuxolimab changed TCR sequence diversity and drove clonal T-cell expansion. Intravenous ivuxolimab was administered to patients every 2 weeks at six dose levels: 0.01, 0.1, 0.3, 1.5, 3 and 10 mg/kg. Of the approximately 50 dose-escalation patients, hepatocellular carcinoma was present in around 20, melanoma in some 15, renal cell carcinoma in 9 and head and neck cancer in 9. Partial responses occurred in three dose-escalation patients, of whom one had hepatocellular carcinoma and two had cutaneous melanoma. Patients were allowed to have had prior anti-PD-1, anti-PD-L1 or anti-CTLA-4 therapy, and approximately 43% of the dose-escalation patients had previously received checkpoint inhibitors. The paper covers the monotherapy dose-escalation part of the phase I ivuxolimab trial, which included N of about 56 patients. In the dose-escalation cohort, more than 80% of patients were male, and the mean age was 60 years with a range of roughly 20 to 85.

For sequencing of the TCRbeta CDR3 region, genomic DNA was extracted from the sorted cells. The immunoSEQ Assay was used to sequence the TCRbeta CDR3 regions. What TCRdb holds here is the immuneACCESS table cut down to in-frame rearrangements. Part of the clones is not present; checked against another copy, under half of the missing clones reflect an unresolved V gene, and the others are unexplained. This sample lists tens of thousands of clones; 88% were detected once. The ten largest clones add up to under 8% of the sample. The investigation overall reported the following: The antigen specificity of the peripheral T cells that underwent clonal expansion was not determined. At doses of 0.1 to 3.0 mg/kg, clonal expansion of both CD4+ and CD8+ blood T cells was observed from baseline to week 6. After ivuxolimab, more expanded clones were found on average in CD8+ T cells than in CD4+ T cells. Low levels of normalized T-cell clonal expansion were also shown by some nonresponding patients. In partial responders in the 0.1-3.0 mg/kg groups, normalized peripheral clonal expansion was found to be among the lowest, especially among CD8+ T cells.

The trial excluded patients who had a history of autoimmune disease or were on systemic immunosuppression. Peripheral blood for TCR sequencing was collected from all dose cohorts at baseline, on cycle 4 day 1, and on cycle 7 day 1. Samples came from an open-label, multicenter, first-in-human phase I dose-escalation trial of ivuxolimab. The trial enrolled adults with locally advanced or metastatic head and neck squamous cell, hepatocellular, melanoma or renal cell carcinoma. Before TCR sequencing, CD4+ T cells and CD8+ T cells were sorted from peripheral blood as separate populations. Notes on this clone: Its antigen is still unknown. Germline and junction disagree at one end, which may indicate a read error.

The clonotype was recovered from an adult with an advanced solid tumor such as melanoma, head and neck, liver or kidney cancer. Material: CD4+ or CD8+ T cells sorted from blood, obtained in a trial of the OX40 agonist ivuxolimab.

The CDR3 region reads CASSLRATGELFF. The base sequence is TGTGCTAGCAGCTTAAGAGCTACCGGGGAGCTGTTTTTT. This sequence uses TRBV7-7 and TRBJ2-2; there is no confident call for the D gene. In the germline V gene (reference sequence), CDR1 corresponds to SSHAT and CDR2 to FNYEAQ. The CDR3 sequence holds 13 residues, the cysteine and phenylalanine included. The read is trimmed to its CDR3 DNA, 39 bases read in frame from base 1.